Listed below are T cell receptor beta chains from one sample, sequenced in a study of cytomegalovirus exposure and HLA in healthy donors. Repertoires were generated with immunoSEQ multiplex PCR, while TCRdb's copy carries only in-frame clones and drops some. The repertoire has over 150,000 clones, 70% to 90% of them found once; the top ten carry around 6%. The specimen was PBMCs. All receptors derive from a woman in her 40s in good health and CMV-seropositive. The CDR3 runs from the conserved cysteine through the conserved F or W. A D gene is named only where the DNA matches it firmly. Clone size appears in some rows only: once, few, many, or a class for an expanded clone.

V	D	size	J	CDR3	DNA
TRBV6-1	TRBD2	.	TRBJ2-1	CASSVGGSSYNEQFF	TGTGCCAGCAGTGTGGGCGGGAGCTCCTACAATGAGCAGTTCTTC
TRBV27	TRBD1	.	TRBJ1-1	CASSLGTANTEAFF	TGTGCCAGCAGCCTCGGGACAGCGAACACTGAAGCTTTCTTT
TRBV15	TRBD1	.	TRBJ1-5	CATSPDRGQVQPQHF	TGTGCCACCAGCCCGGACAGGGGGCAGGTTCAGCCCCAGCATTTT
TRBV19	.	.	TRBJ1-4	CASIGGREKLFF	TGTGCCAGTATCGGGGGAAGGGAAAAACTGTTTTTT
TRBV19	TRBD2	.	TRBJ2-7	CASRDSGSSYEQYF	TGTGCCAGCCGAGACAGCGGGAGTTCGTACGAGCAGTACTTC
TRBV27	TRBD1	.	TRBJ1-5	CASRREQGLSNQPQHF	TGTGCCAGCAGGAGGGAACAGGGGCTCAGCAATCAGCCCCAGCATTTT
TRBV19	.	.	TRBJ2-7	CASGRGPLYEQYF	TGTGCCAGTGGCAGGGGTCCCCTCTACGAGCAGTACTTC
TRBV28	TRBD1	.	TRBJ1-2	CASSLYRPGGGYGYTF	TGTGCCAGCAGTTTATACCGGCCAGGGGGCGGCTATGGCTACACCTTC
TRBV11-2	TRBD1	.	TRBJ1-5	CASSLGTGEQPQHF	TGTGCCAGCAGCCTCGGGACAGGAGAACAGCCCCAGCATTTT
TRBV28	.	.	TRBJ1-4	CASSLKGAGEKLFF	TGTGCCAGCAGTTTAAAGGGAGCGGGTGAAAAACTGTTTTTT
TRBV18	.	.	TRBJ1-4	CASSNQMTAATNEKLFF	TGTGCCAGCTCAAACCAAATGACAGCAGCAACTAATGAAAAACTGTTTTTT
TRBV7-6	TRBD2	.	TRBJ2-3	CASSLESGIRSDTQYF	TGTGCCAGCAGCTTAGAAAGCGGGATTCGGTCAGATACGCAGTATTTT
TRBV5-4	TRBD2	.	TRBJ2-5	CASSKTGSLAGVQETQYF	TGTGCCAGCAGCAAGACAGGGTCATTAGCGGGAGTCCAGGAGACCCAGTACTTC
TRBV6-5	.	.	TRBJ2-1	CASSYLPGYNEQFF	TGTGCCAGCAGTTACTTGCCAGGCTACAATGAGCAGTTCTTC
TRBV29-1	.	.	TRBJ1-1	CSGIQMNTEAFF	TGCAGCGGGATACAGATGAACACTGAAGCTTTCTTT
TRBV7-7	.	.	TRBJ2-7	CASSPDREAEQYF	TGTGCTAGCAGCCCTGACAGGGAGGCCGAGCAGTACTTC
TRBV5-1	.	.	TRBJ2-3	CASSLASVVDTQYF	TGCGCCAGCAGCTTGGCTAGCGTTGTCGATACGCAGTATTTT
TRBV7-9	.	.	TRBJ1-4	CASSLALGEKLFF	TGTGCCAGCAGCTTAGCCCTTGGCGAAAAACTGTTTTTT
TRBV2	TRBD2	few	TRBJ2-3	CASSEGSSGSRFITDTQYF	TGTGCCAGCAGTGAAGGTTCTAGCGGGAGCCGTTTTATCACAGATACGCAGTATTTT
TRBV7-9	.	.	TRBJ2-2	CASSRAETNTGELFF	TGTGCCAGCAGCCGAGCGGAAACGAACACCGGGGAGCTGTTTTTT
TRBV7-9	TRBD2	few	TRBJ2-3	CASSSREANTDTQYF	TGTGCCAGCAGCTCACGGGAGGCGAACACAGATACGCAGTATTTT
TRBV5-1	TRBD1	.	TRBJ2-3	CASSLEGTGPWDTQYF	TGCGCCAGCAGCTTGGAGGGGACAGGTCCTTGGGATACGCAGTATTTT
TRBV5-6	.	few	TRBJ1-2	CASSQGQFGYTF	TGTGCCAGCAGCCAAGGACAGTTTGGCTACACCTTC
TRBV18	TRBD1	few	TRBJ2-7	CASSLSTGLADEQYF	TGTGCCAGCTCACTATCGACAGGGCTAGCCGACGAGCAGTACTTC
TRBV6-6	.	once	TRBJ2-1	CASSYSRGNEQFF	TGTGCCAGCAGTTACTCTAGGGGCAATGAGCAGTTCTTC
TRBV27	.	.	TRBJ1-2	CASSFIRGGRNYGYTF	TGTGCCAGCAGTTTCATCAGGGGTGGACGGAATTATGGCTACACCTTC
TRBV7-9	TRBD1	.	TRBJ2-3	CASSPGGGHTDTQYF	TGTGCCAGCAGCCCAGGGGGCGGCCACACAGATACGCAGTATTTT
TRBV29-1	TRBD2	.	TRBJ2-1	CSVETVLAGDYNEQFF	TGCAGCGTTGAAACAGTACTAGCGGGAGACTACAATGAGCAGTTCTTC
TRBV5-4	TRBD1	.	TRBJ1-2	CASTDRGSATSGYTF	TGTGCCAGCACCGACAGGGGGTCTGCGACGAGTGGCTACACCTTC
TRBV6-6	TRBD1	.	TRBJ1-1	CASTFGTAPSEAFF	TGTGCCAGCACTTTCGGGACAGCTCCATCTGAAGCTTTCTTT
TRBV19	.	many	TRBJ1-1	CASSGGDLNTEAFF	TGTGCCAGTAGTGGCGGGGACCTGAACACTGAAGCTTTCTTT
TRBV5-1	TRBD1	few	TRBJ2-3	CASSSAGQGMDTQYF	TGCGCCAGCAGCTCTGCGGGACAGGGTATGGATACGCAGTATTTT
TRBV18	.	.	TRBJ1-5	CASSPPGGGNQPQHF	TGTGCCAGCTCACCACCCGGCGGGGGGAATCAGCCCCAGCATTTT
TRBV6-5	.	.	TRBJ2-2	CASSYSGATGELFF	TGTGCCAGCAGTTATTCAGGGGCCACCGGGGAGCTGTTTTTT
TRBV14	TRBD1	.	TRBJ2-1	CASNGQGLAEQFF	TGTGCCAGCAACGGACAGGGACTTGCTGAGCAGTTCTTC
TRBV6-6	.	.	TRBJ2-7	CASSYSGDSSYEQYF	TGTGCCAGCAGTTACTCGGGTGACAGCTCCTACGAGCAGTACTTC
TRBV27	.	.	TRBJ1-4	CASSSQPRVTNEKLFF	TGTGCCAGCAGCTCACAACCCAGGGTAACTAATGAAAAACTGTTTTTT
TRBV10-2	.	.	TRBJ2-7	CASSEVRGPEQYF	TGCGCCAGCAGTGAGGTTAGGGGTCCCGAGCAGTACTTC
TRBV19	TRBD1	few	TRBJ1-5	CASRGGQGLNQPQHF	TGTGCCAGTAGGGGCGGACAGGGTCTTAATCAGCCCCAGCATTTT
TRBV23-1	.	.	TRBJ2-1	CASSHQGHCEQFF	TGCGCCAGCAGTCACCAGGGTCACTGTGAGCAGTTCTTC